This T cell receptor beta chain was sequenced during a study of vaccination and CD4 T cells after COVID-19. In the study overall: Overlapping spike peptides from SARS-CoV-2, HCoV-NL63, HCoV-OC43 and HCoV-229E served to stimulate the cells.

General study findings and limits: There was no significant change from roughly 22 to 38 median reactive clonotypes.

The treatment: roughly 10-day PBMC culture with coronavirus spike peptide pools or control peptides (ViraFEST assay). After expanding antigen-specific T cells with peptide pools, ViraFEST sequenced their TCRs. Negative selection yielded CD4+ T cells from day-10 cultures. The Oncomine TCR Beta short-read assay sequenced DNA from cultured CD4+ T cells. Using its own MiXCR run on the PCR reads, TCRdb lists one record per CDR3 protein. The table lists roughly 8,900 distinct CDR3 sequences, 50% to 70% of them singletons. In the case of this clonotype: Antigen specificity is unknown.

CDR3 length equals 12 residues. Per the germline V gene, CDR1 is SGHNT and CDR2 is YENEEA. With 5 bases removed from V and 7 bases from J, the gap between germline ends came to 11 bases. Source: cultured CD4+ T cells from blood, taken after SARS-CoV-2 vaccination. This chain joins TRBV11-3 and TRBJ1-1, with no clear D. The receptor comes from a human donor with COVID-19. As DNA, the CDR3 is TGTGCCAGCAGCACGATGACGAATGAAGCTTTCTTT. This encodes CASSTMTNEAFF.